This TCR beta chain was captured by sequencing in a study of TIL therapy for anti-PD-1-resistant metastatic lung cancer. Across the study: Half of patients were current or former smokers. Findings and limits, study-wide: Many TIL product clones were absent from baseline tumor, suggesting clonal contraction.

This was the immunoSEQ v3 assay. Generated by immunoSEQ multiplex PCR, the TCRdb table keeps only in-frame clones and is missing some. The sample includes around 45,000 clones, about two thirds of them seen just once. With respect to this clone: The antigen remains undetermined.

The CDR3 sequence is 14 residues long. Trimming took off 4 bases at V and 1 base at J, with 11 bases between the two ends. Germline V gene lookup returns CDR1 SGHRS and CDR2 YFSETQ. Time point specified: pre-treatment sample, taken before nivolumab and TIL therapy. Tumor tissue came from excised metastases, mostly pleural nodules or supraclavicular lymph nodes. Progressing patients received lymphodepletion, expanded TIL infusion and IL-2. This clonotype originated in a person aged 25 to 80 with non-small cell lung cancer. The chain couples TRBV5-1 to TRBJ1-1, with D perhaps matching TRBD1 (6 bases). The sequencing here drew on tumor tissue, taken at baseline. DNA for the CDR3: TGCGCCAGCAGCCTCGGACAGAAGAACACTGAAGCTTTCTTT. Protein product: CASSLGQKNTEAFF.